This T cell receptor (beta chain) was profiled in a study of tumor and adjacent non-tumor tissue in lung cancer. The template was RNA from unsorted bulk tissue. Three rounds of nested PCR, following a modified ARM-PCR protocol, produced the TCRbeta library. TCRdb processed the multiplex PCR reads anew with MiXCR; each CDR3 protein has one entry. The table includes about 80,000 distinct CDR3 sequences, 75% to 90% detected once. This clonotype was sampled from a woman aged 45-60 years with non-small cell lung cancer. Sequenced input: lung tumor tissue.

CDR3 in amino acids: CSASMLAGDSTDTQYF. The CDR3 nucleotides read TGCAGTGCCTCGATGCTAGCGGGAGATAGCACAGATACGCAGTATTTT. The chain carries TRBV20-1 and TRBJ2-3, with 10 bases matching TRBD2. V dropped 6 bases and J dropped 0; count of bases not matched to a gene: 9. The CDR3 runs 16 residues. Germline CDR1 reads DFQATT; CDR2 reads SNEGSKA (reference sequence).